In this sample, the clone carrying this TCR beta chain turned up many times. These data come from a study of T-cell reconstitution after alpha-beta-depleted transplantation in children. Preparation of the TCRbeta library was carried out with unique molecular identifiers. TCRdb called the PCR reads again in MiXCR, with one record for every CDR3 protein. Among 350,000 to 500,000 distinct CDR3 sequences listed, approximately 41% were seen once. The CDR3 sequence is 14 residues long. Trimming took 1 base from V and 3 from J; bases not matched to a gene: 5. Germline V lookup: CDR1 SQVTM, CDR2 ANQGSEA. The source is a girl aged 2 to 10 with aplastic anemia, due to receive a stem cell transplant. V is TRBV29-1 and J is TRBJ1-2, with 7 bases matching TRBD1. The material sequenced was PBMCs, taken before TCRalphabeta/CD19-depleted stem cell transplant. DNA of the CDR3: TGCAGCGTTGAAGGGAGGGGGCGCGACTATGGCTACACCTTC. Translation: CSVEGRGRDYGYTF.